These T cell receptor beta chains were read from a single sample in a study of response to subunit inactivated influenza vaccine. TCRdb called the RT-PCR reads again in MiXCR, with one record for every CDR3 protein. The sample lists around 480,000 distinct CDR3 sequences, around 9.9% occurring once. The sequenced sample was PBMCs from blood, obtained roughly 46 days after vaccination. Receptors originate from a man in his forties or fifties who received an inactivated influenza vaccine. Each CDR3 is given with its conserved first and last residue. The D gene is left open where the match is weak. Size values are once, few and many counts, or a class for expanded clones, and some rows have none.

D gene: TRBD1; V gene: TRBV20-1; clone size: few; J gene: TRBJ1-5; CDR3 DNA: TGCAGTGTCACGGGACAGTCAGACAATCAGCCCCAGCATTTT; CDR3 protein: CSVTGQSDNQPQHF
D gene: NA; V gene: TRBV27; clone size: NA; J gene: TRBJ2-7; CDR3 DNA: TGTGCCAGCAGACCCCTCCCTCCCTTCTCCTACGAGCAGTACTTC; CDR3 protein: CASRPLPPFSYEQYF
D gene: NA; V gene: TRBV20-1; clone size: few; J gene: TRBJ2-5; CDR3 DNA: TGCAGTGCCAGAAACTCGGGGGCCGTGGAAGAGACCCAGTACTTC; CDR3 protein: CSARNSGAVEETQYF
D gene: TRBD1; V gene: TRBV5-8; clone size: NA; J gene: TRBJ2-7; CDR3 DNA: TGTGCCAGCAGCGTGGACAGGGGAACGGGCGAGCAGTACTTC; CDR3 protein: CASSVDRGTGEQYF
D gene: TRBD1; V gene: TRBV11-2; clone size: NA; J gene: TRBJ2-7; CDR3 DNA: TGTGCCAGCAGCGACTACAGGGGGCGAACCTACGAGCAGTACTTC; CDR3 protein: CASSDYRGRTYEQYF
D gene: NA; V gene: TRBV7-2; clone size: few; J gene: TRBJ2-2; CDR3 DNA: TGTGCCAGCAGCTTACTACAATCGAACACCGGGGAGCTGTTTTTT; CDR3 protein: CASSLLQSNTGELFF
D gene: TRBD1; V gene: TRBV6-2/TRBV6-3; clone size: NA; J gene: TRBJ2-6; CDR3 DNA: TGTGTCAGCAGTTACGATCCGGGACAGACGAAGAACTCTGGGGCCAACGTCCTGACTTTC; CDR3 protein: CVSSYDPGQTKNSGANVLTF
D gene: TRBD1; V gene: TRBV4-1; clone size: NA; J gene: TRBJ2-7; CDR3 DNA: TGCGCCAGCAGCCAAGGACAGGGGCAGTACTTC; CDR3 protein: CASSQGQGQYF
D gene: NA; V gene: TRBV29-1; clone size: NA; J gene: TRBJ1-2; CDR3 DNA: TGCAGCGTTGCGGACAGCACTTGGGTCAATGGCTACACCTTC; CDR3 protein: CSVADSTWVNGYTF
D gene: NA; V gene: TRBV20-1; clone size: many; J gene: TRBJ2-1; CDR3 DNA: TGCAGTGCTTTCTCTTTAGTCGGTGAGCAGTTCTTC; CDR3 protein: CSAFSLVGEQFF
D gene: NA; V gene: TRBV5-6; clone size: NA; J gene: TRBJ2-1; CDR3 DNA: TGTGCCAGCAGCTCACGCTTGGGGGGTGCCTACAATGAGCAGTTCTTC; CDR3 protein: CASSSRLGGAYNEQFF